This is a list of T cell receptor beta chains from one sample in a study of T cells in Graves' hyperthyroidism and ophthalmopathy. A single record per CDR3 protein comes from TCRdb applying MiXCR to the multiplex PCR reads. The sample contains 360,000 or so distinct CDR3 sequences, roughly 18% of which appear only once. The specimen sequenced was blood. These receptors all stem from a woman aged 40 to 49 with Graves' ophthalmopathy. Both conserved end residues are part of each CDR3. A D gene is named only where the DNA matches it firmly. The size field is filled for only some rows; it gives once, few, many or a size class.

v_gene: TRBV28
d_gene: TRBD1
j_gene: TRBJ1-3
abundance: many
CDR3aa: CASIATGTVGNTIYF
CDR3nt: TGTGCCAGCATTGCCACCGGGACAGTCGGAAACACCATATATTTT

v_gene: TRBV20-1
d_gene: NA
j_gene: TRBJ2-7
abundance: many
CDR3aa: CSARLLNYEQYF
CDR3nt: TGCAGTGCTAGACTTTTGAACTACGAGCAGTACTTC

v_gene: TRBV12-3/TRBV12-4
d_gene: NA
j_gene: TRBJ2-5
abundance: many
CDR3aa: CASSPVSGAKETQYF
CDR3nt: TGTGCCAGCAGTCCTGTTTCGGGGGCGAAAGAGACCCAGTACTTC

v_gene: TRBV6-1
d_gene: NA
j_gene: TRBJ2-5
abundance: NA
CDR3aa: CASSEIGGLQETQYF
CDR3nt: TGTGCCAGCAGTGAAATCGGGGGGCTACAAGAGACCCAGTACTTC

v_gene: TRBV5-1
d_gene: NA
j_gene: TRBJ2-5
abundance: many
CDR3aa: CASRFPTQETQYF
CDR3nt: TGCGCCAGCAGGTTCCCGACTCAAGAGACCCAGTACTTC

v_gene: TRBV12-5
d_gene: NA
j_gene: TRBJ2-5
abundance: many
CDR3aa: CASGLGGETQYF
CDR3nt: TGTGCTAGTGGTTTGGGGGGGGAGACCCAGTACTTC

v_gene: TRBV6-2/TRBV6-3
d_gene: NA
j_gene: TRBJ2-4
abundance: few
CDR3aa: CASSYDTKLAKNIQYF
CDR3nt: TGTGCCAGCAGTTACGACACAAAACTAGCCAAAAACATTCAGTACTTC

v_gene: TRBV28
d_gene: NA
j_gene: TRBJ2-2
abundance: NA
CDR3aa: CASSPIRSELFF
CDR3nt: TGTGCCAGCAGCCCTATCCGTTCGGAGCTGTTTTTT

v_gene: TRBV19
d_gene: NA
j_gene: TRBJ1-1
abundance: many
CDR3aa: CASLDHGDTEAFF
CDR3nt: TGTGCCAGCTTAGACCATGGGGACACTGAAGCTTTCTTT

v_gene: TRBV6-1
d_gene: NA
j_gene: TRBJ1-3
abundance: once
CDR3aa: CASSRGGRSGNTIYF
CDR3nt: TGTGCCAGCAGCCGCGGTGGCCGCTCTGGAAACACCATATATTTT

v_gene: TRBV18
d_gene: NA
j_gene: TRBJ2-2
abundance: many
CDR3aa: CASSPGVPGELFF
CDR3nt: TGTGCCAGCTCACCAGGTGTCCCCGGGGAGCTGTTTTTT

v_gene: TRBV5-1
d_gene: NA
j_gene: TRBJ1-3
abundance: many
CDR3aa: CASSSAASGNTIYF
CDR3nt: TGCGCCAGCAGCTCGGCTGCCAGTGGAAACACCATATATTTT

v_gene: TRBV2
d_gene: NA
j_gene: TRBJ2-5
abundance: NA
CDR3aa: CASRPEQETQYF
CDR3nt: TGTGCCAGCAGACCGGAACAAGAGACCCAGTACTTC

v_gene: TRBV12-3/TRBV12-4
d_gene: TRBD2
j_gene: TRBJ2-5
abundance: many
CDR3aa: CASSLAGPQETQYF
CDR3nt: TGTGCCAGCAGCCTAGCGGGTCCGCAAGAGACCCAGTACTTC

v_gene: TRBV15
d_gene: NA
j_gene: TRBJ1-1
abundance: many
CDR3aa: CATSGDSNTEAFF
CDR3nt: TGTGCCACCAGCGGCGACAGTAACACTGAAGCTTTCTTT

v_gene: TRBV3-1
d_gene: NA
j_gene: TRBJ1-1
abundance: many
CDR3aa: CASSQVQGRSEAFF
CDR3nt: TGTGCCAGCAGCCAAGTACAGGGCAGGTCTGAAGCTTTCTTT

v_gene: TRBV28
d_gene: NA
j_gene: TRBJ1-5
abundance: many
CDR3aa: CASSLIGRFNQPQHF
CDR3nt: TGTGCCAGCAGTTTAATAGGGAGGTTCAATCAGCCCCAGCATTTT

v_gene: TRBV4-1
d_gene: NA
j_gene: TRBJ2-7
abundance: many
CDR3aa: CASSQVVSGLYEQYF
CDR3nt: TGCGCCAGCAGCCAAGTGGTGTCAGGCTTATACGAGCAGTACTTC

v_gene: TRBV9
d_gene: NA
j_gene: TRBJ1-3
abundance: many
CDR3aa: CASSAVGGWEIFDTIYF
CDR3nt: TGTGCCAGCAGCGCCGTAGGGGGTTGGGAGATTTTCGACACCATATATTTT

v_gene: TRBV12-3/TRBV12-4
d_gene: NA
j_gene: TRBJ1-5
abundance: many
CDR3aa: CASSRQSLNQPQHF
CDR3nt: TGTGCCAGCAGCCGACAATCCCTTAATCAGCCCCAGCATTTT

v_gene: TRBV6-5
d_gene: TRBD1
j_gene: TRBJ1-5
abundance: many
CDR3aa: CASSYLGDRDQPQHF
CDR3nt: TGTGCCAGCAGTTATTTAGGGGACAGGGATCAGCCCCAGCATTTT

v_gene: TRBV20-1
d_gene: NA
j_gene: TRBJ1-5
abundance: NA
CDR3aa: CSSNGWGQPHHF
CDR3nt: TGCAGTTCTAATGGGTGGGGGCAGCCCCACCATTTT

v_gene: TRBV2
d_gene: NA
j_gene: TRBJ1-6
abundance: NA
CDR3aa: CASSESVGQRVADSPLHF
CDR3nt: TGTGCCAGCAGTGAATCCGTTGGGCAGCGTGTAGCCGATTCACCCCTCCACTTT

v_gene: TRBV15
d_gene: NA
j_gene: TRBJ2-7
abundance: NA
CDR3aa: CATSVWPGTDYEQYF
CDR3nt: TGTGCCACCTCGGTCTGGCCAGGAACAGACTACGAGCAGTACTTC

v_gene: TRBV6-1
d_gene: NA
j_gene: TRBJ2-7
abundance: few
CDR3aa: CASNVAGVRLSEQYF
CDR3nt: TGTGCCAGCAATGTAGCAGGGGTCCGTTTGAGTGAGCAGTACTTC

v_gene: TRBV28
d_gene: TRBD2
j_gene: TRBJ2-4
abundance: NA
CDR3aa: CASSPTSGRGVAKNIQYF
CDR3nt: TGTGCCAGCAGTCCAACTAGCGGGAGGGGGGTAGCCAAAAACATTCAGTACTTC

v_gene: TRBV5-1
d_gene: NA
j_gene: TRBJ2-7
abundance: NA
CDR3aa: CASSLQATSYEQYF
CDR3nt: TGCGCCAGCAGCTTGCAAGCGACTTCCTACGAGCAGTACTTC

v_gene: TRBV20-1
d_gene: TRBD1
j_gene: TRBJ2-7
abundance: many
CDR3aa: CSARTGTGGFGIHYEQYF
CDR3nt: TGCAGTGCTAGGACGGGGACAGGGGGCTTTGGCATACACTACGAGCAGTACTTC

v_gene: TRBV7-2
d_gene: TRBD1
j_gene: TRBJ1-6
abundance: NA
CDR3aa: CASSLGGTGVTPLHF
CDR3nt: TGTGCCAGCAGCTTAGGGGGGACAGGGGTTACACCCCTCCACTTT

v_gene: TRBV14
d_gene: TRBD1
j_gene: TRBJ1-2
abundance: many
CDR3aa: CASSQNRYRGDHGYTF
CDR3nt: TGTGCCAGCAGCCAAAATCGTTACAGGGGGGACCATGGCTACACCTTC

v_gene: TRBV11-2
d_gene: NA
j_gene: TRBJ2-3
abundance: many
CDR3aa: CASSLEWGSGTDTQYF
CDR3nt: TGTGCCAGCAGCTTGGAATGGGGTTCTGGCACAGATACGCAGTATTTT

v_gene: TRBV30
d_gene: TRBD1
j_gene: TRBJ2-5
abundance: NA
CDR3aa: CACSGTGGLFETQYF
CDR3nt: TGTGCCTGCTCCGGAACAGGGGGCTTGTTTGAGACCCAGTACTTC

v_gene: TRBV12-3/TRBV12-4
d_gene: NA
j_gene: TRBJ1-1
abundance: NA
CDR3aa: CASTQGGNMNTEAFF
CDR3nt: TGTGCCAGCACCCAGGGCGGCAACATGAACACTGAAGCTTTCTTT

v_gene: TRBV19
d_gene: TRBD1
j_gene: TRBJ1-5
abundance: NA
CDR3aa: CASSSQGGASGQPQHF
CDR3nt: TGTGCCAGTAGTAGCCAGGGGGGGGCGTCCGGACAGCCCCAGCATTTT

v_gene: TRBV11-1
d_gene: TRBD1
j_gene: TRBJ2-3
abundance: many
CDR3aa: CASSRAGTGGTDTQYF
CDR3nt: TGTGCCAGCAGCCGAGCCGGGACAGGAGGCACAGATACGCAGTATTTT